This T cell receptor (beta chain) is from a study of blood T cell repertoires in COVID-19. Assay used: immunoSEQ multiplex PCR; TCRdb lists only in-frame clones, some missing. There are approximately 300,000 clones in the sample; 75% to 95% occur only once, and approximately 6.8% lies in the top ten. Germline CDR1 is SNHLY and CDR2 is FYNNEI. This CDR3 is built from 10 residues. V lost 9 bases to trimming and J lost 8 bases, with 10 bases between them. This clone was picked up a small number of times. Sequencing was done on a sample of peripheral blood. This TCR came from a woman aged 30 to 39 with COVID-19, enrolled during active disease. The chain recombines TRBV2 with TRBJ1-2, with no clear D. CDR3 nucleotide sequence: TGTGCCAGTTCCCTAGAGGGCTACACCTTC. As protein: CASSLEGYTF.